Presented here are 10 T cell receptor beta chains from one specimen sequenced in a study of cytomegalovirus exposure and HLA in healthy donors. The PCR was carried out with 60 Vbeta primers and 13 Jbeta primers. The table came from immunoSEQ multiplex PCR; TCRdb's copy has only in-frame clones and leaves some out. The table records roughly 70,000 clones, roughly four fifths of them present only once. Input material: PBMCs. All receptors derive from a man between 65 and 79 years old in good health and CMV-seronegative.

The chain recombines TRBV28 with TRBJ1-5; no firm D call. The CDR3 runs 12 residues. Germline CDR1 reads MDHEN; CDR2 reads SYDVKM. V was shortened by 4 bases and J by 2 bases, with 3 bases between the two germline ends. Here the CDR3 DNA reads TGTGCCAGCAGTTCGGGCAATCAGCCCCAGCATTTT. Translating gives CASSSGNQPQHF.

The CDR3 is CASSLLQGGRQETQYF. DNA for the CDR3: TGTGCCAGCAGTTTACTCCAGGGGGGACGCCAAGAGACCCAGTACTTC. The chain couples TRBV28 to TRBJ2-5; possible D gene TRBD1, 7 bases. Trimming left V 2 bases short and J 1 base short, with 14 bases between. The CDR3 spans 16 residues. Germline CDR1 reads MDHEN; CDR2 reads SYDVKM. The full variable domain, rest sourced from reference TRBV28 and TRBJ2-5, is DVKVTQSSRYLVKRTGEKVFLECVQDMDHENMFWYRQDPGLGLRLIYFSYDVKMKEKGDIPEGYSVSREKKERFSLILESASTNQTSMYLCASSLLQGGRQETQYFGPGTRLLVL.

This rearrangement joins TRBV14 to TRBJ1-4, with 7 bases aligning to TRBD1. Germline V CDR1 and CDR2: SGHDN, FVKESK. CDR3 size: 15 residues. V shed 5 bases and J 3 bases; nucleotides not matched to a gene: 6. The CDR3 DNA reads as TGTGCCAGCAGCAGTAACAGGGGATCTAATGAAAAACTGTTTTTT. Protein: CASSSNRGSNEKLFF.

The chain combines TRBV18 with TRBJ1-3; D is unresolved. CDR1 and CDR2 from the germline V gene are KGHSH and LQKENI. Trimming removed 5 bases from V and 0 bases from J, with 11 bases in between. The CDR3 runs 15 residues. CDR3 protein: CASSSGSSSGNTIYF. The CDR3 DNA is TGTGCCAGCTCATCAGGTTCGAGCTCTGGAAACACCATATATTTT.

The chain is built from TRBV5-1 and TRBJ2-3; TRBD1 is a possible D gene (6 bases). V was trimmed by 3 bases and J by 2 bases, leaving 10 bases between them. The CDR3 runs to 14 residues. Germline V gives CDR1 SGHRS, CDR2 YFSETQ. DNA of the CDR3: TGCGCCAGCAGCTCCGGGACACCCACAGATACGCAGTATTTT. Translating it yields CASSSGTPTDTQYF.

The rearrangement links TRBV27 to TRBJ2-5; the D gene is possibly TRBD1 (6 bases). This CDR3 region has 13 residues. The germline V gene encodes CDR1 MNHEY and CDR2 SMNVEV (reference sequence). Trimming shortened V by 3 bases and J by 5 bases, and 10 bases separated the two germline ends. For the CDR3, the DNA is TGTGCCAGCAGTTTTTTTCAGGGGGAGACCCAGTACTTC. As protein: CASSFFQGETQYF.

This chain connects TRBV6-1 to TRBJ2-7; no reliable D call. Germline assignment: CDR1 MNHNS and CDR2 SASEGT. CDR3 length equals 11 residues. V shed 11 bases and J shed 1 base, with 9 bases lying between them. The CDR3 nucleotides read TGTGCCGCCACAAGTTCCTACGAGCAGTACTTC. It encodes CAATSSYEQYF.

V usage is TRBV2 and J usage is TRBJ1-2, with a tentative D call TRBD1 (6 bases). This CDR3 has 13 amino acids. V was clipped by 4 bases and J by 7 bases, with 13 bases between them. Germline V gene lookup returns CDR1 SNHLY and CDR2 FYNNEI. DNA for the CDR3: TGTGCCAGCAGTGCCAGGGGAGAGGGTGGCTACACCTTC. Translating gives CASSARGEGGYTF.

The rearrangement joins TRBV7-2 to TRBJ2-3; 9 bases are shared with TRBD2. Germline-derived CDR1 and CDR2 are SGHTA and FQGNSA. V gave up 5 bases and J gave up 8 bases; unmatched junction bases: 11. The CDR3 totals 15 residues. The CDR3: CASSLTGGGAGTQYF. For the CDR3, the DNA is TGTGCCAGCAGCCTCACGGGCGGGGGGGCCGGTACGCAGTATTTT.

V gene TRBV7-9 combines with J gene TRBJ2-5; 14 positions agree with TRBD2. V lost 5 bases to trimming and J lost 1 base; unmatched junction nucleotides: 6. From germline, CDR1 is SEHNR and CDR2 FQNEAQ (reference sequence). The CDR3 is 17 amino acids. Here the CDR3 reads CASSHGTSGSFQETQYF. Here the CDR3 DNA reads TGTGCCAGCAGCCACGGGACTAGCGGGAGCTTCCAAGAGACCCAGTACTTC.